The clone carrying this TCR beta chain was counted once. Its antigen is currently unknown. Germline V gene lookup returns CDR1 SGHRS and CDR2 YFSETQ. V lost 4 bases, J lost 6 bases, and 8 bases stayed unmatched. This CDR3 region has 15 residues. The data stem from a study of T cell responses to AZD1222 COVID-19 vaccine. About the research overall: Second doses at about 4 or about 12 weeks were pooled. Study-level results: Females made up more of the donors, who were largely white British, and clonal diversity may have come out too low. Repertoire collection took place solely once the T cell response had peaked.

The table came from immunoSEQ multiplex PCR; TCRdb's copy has only in-frame clones and leaves some out. This sample yields about 160,000 clones, of which 88% are seen a single time; around 5.9% belongs to the top ten. The material was peripheral blood, obtained on day 0 of AZD1222 vaccination. This rearrangement joins TRBV5-1 to TRBJ1-2, with TRBD1 identical over 11 bases. The sequence derives from an adult in good health. For the CDR3, the DNA is TGCGCCAGCAGCGCGAGGACAGGGGGCGCGGATGGCTACACCTTC. It encodes CASSARTGGADGYTF.